This TCR beta chain emerged from a study of blood T cells in healthy people across ages. As concerns this clonotype: Its target is unknown.

General study points: TCR beta diversity, measured per million T cells, fell in a roughly linear way with age. TCR beta diversity was tightly associated with the proportion of naive T cells.

Together with a sample-barcoded 5' primer, a J-beta primer mix was included in a second PCR lasting about 7 to 12 cycles. TCRdb passed the 5' RACE reads through MiXCR, listing each CDR3 protein once. The sample contains about 1.1 million distinct CDR3 sequences, around two fifths of which appear only once. Trimming pared 6 bases from V and 0 bases from J, leaving 9 bases between. This CDR3 has 14 amino acids. CDR1 and CDR2 from the germline V gene are SQVTM and ANQGSEA. This TCR was recovered from a man younger than 35 in good health. The chain recombines TRBV29-1 with TRBJ2-6, with D maybe TRBD1 (5 bases). Source material: blood. Written as DNA, the CDR3 is TGCAGCGTAGGGGTGACCTCTGGGGCCAACGTCCTGACTTTC. This sequence encodes CSVGVTSGANVLTF.